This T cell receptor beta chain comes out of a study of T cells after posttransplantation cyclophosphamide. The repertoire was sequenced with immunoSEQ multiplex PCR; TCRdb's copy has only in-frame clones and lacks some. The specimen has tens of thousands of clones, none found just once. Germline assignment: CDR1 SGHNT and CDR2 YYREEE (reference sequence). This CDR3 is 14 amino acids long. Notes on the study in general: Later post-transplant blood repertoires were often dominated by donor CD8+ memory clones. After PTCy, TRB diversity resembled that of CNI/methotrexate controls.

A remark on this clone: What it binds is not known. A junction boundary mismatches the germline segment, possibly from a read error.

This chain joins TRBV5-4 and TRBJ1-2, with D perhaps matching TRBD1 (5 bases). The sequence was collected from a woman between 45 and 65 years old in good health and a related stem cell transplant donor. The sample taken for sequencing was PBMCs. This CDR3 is CVSSSAGVWNGYTF. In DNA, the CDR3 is TGTGTCAGCAGCTCGGCGGGGGTTTGGAATGGCTACACCTTC.